These 32 T cell receptor beta chains share one sample of origin, sequenced in a study of persistence of HIV-infected CD4 T cells. The immunoSEQ assay was version 4, run in survey mode. This table comes from immunoSEQ multiplex PCR, and its TCRdb copy is limited to in-frame clones, with some not included. The table records some 58,000 clones, 70% to 75% of them present only once. No antigens are known for them. The stimulus was an HIV-1 Gag 15-mer peptide pool, 0.9 to 1 ug/peptide/mL. CD40L-negative CD69-negative CD45RO-high memory CD4+ T cells were sorted as populations depleted of antigen-responding cells. The sample in question was CD4+ T cells sorted from PBMCs after 18-hour stimulation, obtained from a patient who received antiretroviral therapy. All receptors derive from an adult man with HIV who was CMV-seropositive.

The chain links TRBV18 to TRBJ1-1; possibly TRBD1 for D (6 bases). This CDR3 comprises 14 residues. CDR1 and CDR2 (germline): KGHSH, LQKENI. V lost 6 bases and J lost 3, with 14 bases in between. The CDR3 DNA sequence: TGTGCCAGCTCCCCCTCGGACAGACACACTGAAGCTTTCTTT. It specifies CASSPSDRHTEAFF.

The rearrangement joins TRBV7-3 to TRBJ2-7, with a weak D call TRBD1 (5 bases). The CDR3 has 13 residues. Per germline, CDR1 SGHTA and CDR2 FQGTGA. The germline V and J ends were trimmed by 6 bases and 4 bases, with 13 bases remaining between them. The DNA for the CDR3 is TGTGCCAGCAGTCCAGGGCGAGGTTACGAGCAGTACTTC. Translating gives CASSPGRGYEQYF.

The chain joins TRBV30 to TRBJ2-3, with 8 bases fitting TRBD2. The V gene's germline CDR1 is GTSNPN and CDR2 SVGIG (reference sequence). The CDR3 contains 15 residues. With V trimmed by 0 bases and J by 5 bases, 7 bases remained unmatched. The CDR3 protein is CAWSVRRGVGDTQYF. In nucleotides, the CDR3 is TGTGCCTGGAGTGTCCGGCGGGGGGTCGGAGATACGCAGTATTTT.

Here the CDR3 reads CASSIRGSSYEQYF. The CDR3 nucleotides are TGTGCCAGTAGTATACGGGGCAGCTCCTACGAGCAGTACTTC. This chain joins TRBV19 and TRBJ2-7; D assignment may be TRBD1 or TRBD2 (5 bases each). V lost 2 bases and J 0 bases, leaving 8 bases between the germline ends. This CDR3 spans 14 amino acids. Per the germline V gene, CDR1 is LNHDA and CDR2 is SQIVND (reference sequence).

The J gene is TRBJ1-6, the V gene TRBV3-1 (or the pseudogene TRBV3-2); D is undetermined. Germline V lookup: CDR1 LGHDT, CDR2 YNNKEL (reference sequence). V lost 1 base and J lost 10, with 11 bases in between. The CDR3 consists of 14 residues. CDR3 nucleotide sequence: TGTGCCAGCAGCCAAGTCGAGGGAAACTCACCCCTCCACTTT. This sequence encodes CASSQVEGNSPLHF.

This clone was seen a single time. The chain joins TRBV20-1 to TRBJ1-5; D might be TRBD1 (6 bases). With 3 bases removed from V and 5 bases from J, the gap between germline ends came to 17 bases. Germline V gene lookup returns CDR1 DFQATT and CDR2 SNEGSKA (reference sequence). The CDR3 has 15 residues. CDR3 bases: TGCAGTGCTAGTATAGGGGGGTTATGGGATCAGCCCCAGCATTTT. Translation gives CSASIGGLWDQPQHF.

V and J are TRBV7-2 and TRBJ1-2; TRBD1 is a possible D gene (5 bases). CDR1 and CDR2 (germline): SGHTA, FQGNSA. This CDR3 has 14 residues. The V and J ends lost 2 bases and 8 bases respectively, with 15 bases between them. The CDR3 DNA sequence: TGTGCCAGCAGCTTAAAGCCCAGGGAGGGAGGCTACACCTTC. This sequence encodes CASSLKPREGGYTF. The full variable domain, completed using reference TRBV7-2 and TRBJ1-2, is GAGVSQSPSNKVTEKGKDVELRCDPISGHTALYWYRQSLGQGLEFLIYFQGNSAPDKSGLPSDRFSAERTGGSVSTLTIQRTQQEDSAVYLCASSLKPREGGYTFGSGTRLTVV.

This clone came up a few times. The chain links TRBV28 to TRBJ1-4; D gene ambiguous. V lost 5 bases and J lost 6, with 19 bases in between. This CDR3 has 16 amino acids. From germline, CDR1 is MDHEN and CDR2 SYDVKM. The DNA for the CDR3 is TGTGCCAGCAGTCCTTACTCCGGGAGGGAGCATGAAAAACTGTTTTTT. It translates to CASSPYSGREHEKLFF.

V is TRBV5-4 and J is TRBJ2-7, with 11 bases matching TRBD2. J lost 4 bases, V lost 4 bases, and 7 bases had no gene match. This CDR3 comprises 15 residues. Per germline, CDR1 SGHNT and CDR2 YYREEE (reference sequence). CDR3 nucleotides: TGTGCCAGCAGCCGTGGGACTAGCGGATTTTACGAGCAGTACTTC. Its protein product is CASSRGTSGFYEQYF. Looking up the rest from reference TRBV5-4 and TRBJ2-7 gives the full variable domain: ETGVTQSPTHLIKTRGQQVTLRCSSQSGHNTVSWYQQALGQGPQFIFQYYREEENGRGNFPPRFSGLQFPNYSSELNVNALELDDSALYLCASSRGTSGFYEQYFGPGTRLTVT.

This clone has more than one count but fewer than ten. This sequence joins TRBV9 and TRBJ2-2; 7 positions agree with TRBD1. The CDR3 has 17 amino acids. The V gene end was trimmed by 6 bases and the J gene end by 5 bases; junction bases not matched to a gene: 16. Germline values: CDR1 SGDLS, CDR2 YYNGEE. The CDR3 sequence: CASTVGSAGGSTGELFF. CDR3 in DNA: TGTGCCAGCACCGTGGGTTCGGCAGGGGGAAGTACCGGGGAGCTGTTTTTT.

The CDR3 spells CASSKRDRGAPDTQYF. The CDR3 DNA reads as TGTGCCAGCAGCAAACGGGATCGCGGGGCCCCAGATACGCAGTATTTT. J is TRBJ2-3 and V is TRBV21-1; the table's TRBD2 call for D was not verified on the DNA. TRBV21-1 is classified as a pseudogene. The CDR3 consists of 16 residues.

The chain couples TRBV18 to TRBJ2-6; TRBD1 matches at 9 bases. The V and J ends lost 3 bases and 0 bases, in that order; junction bases with no gene match: 3. Germline V gene lookup returns CDR1 KGHSH and CDR2 LQKENI. The CDR3 is made up of 17 amino acids. In DNA, the CDR3 is TGTGCCAGCTCACCGCCGGGACAGGGCTCTGGGGCCAACGTCCTGACTTTC. Its translation: CASSPPGQGSGANVLTF.

The chain has TRBV5-1 and TRBJ2-7; the D is unclear. The CDR3 totals 11 residues. Trimming removed 2 bases from V and 5 bases from J, with 5 bases in between. Germline CDR1 is SGHRS and CDR2 is YFSETQ. This CDR3 reads CASSLLNEQYF. The CDR3 DNA reads as TGCGCCAGCAGCTTACTTAACGAGCAGTACTTC.

The chain links TRBV5-1 to TRBJ2-2; TRBD1 matches 9 bases. Trimming cost V 4 bases and J 0 bases; bases outside gene matches: 4. The CDR3 totals 16 residues. The germline CDR1 and CDR2 sequences are SGHRS and YFSETQ. The CDR3 bases are TGCGCCAGCAGCGTGGACAGGGGCGCGAACACCGGGGAGCTGTTTTTT. This gives the protein CASSVDRGANTGELFF.

The V gene is TRBV18, the J gene TRBJ1-2; possibly TRBD1 for D (5 bases). CDR3 length equals 16 residues. V was clipped by 3 bases and J by 1 base, with 15 bases between them. Per germline, CDR1 KGHSH and CDR2 LQKENI. Here the CDR3 DNA reads TGTGCCAGCTCACCTGACCGACAGACTCTTAACTATGGCTACACCTTC. It yields the protein CASSPDRQTLNYGYTF. The entire variable domain, with the rest obtained from reference TRBV18 and TRBJ1-2, is as follows: NAGVMQNPRHLVRRRGQEARLRCSPMKGHSHVYWYRQLPEEGLKFMVYLQKENIIDESGMPKERFSAEFPKEGPSILRIQQVVRGDSAAYFCASSPDRQTLNYGYTFGSGTRLTVV.

For this clone: Other nucleotide sequences in the sample specify the same CDR3. The rearrangement joins TRBV28 to TRBJ1-5; D is undetermined. The germline V gene encodes CDR1 MDHEN and CDR2 SYDVKM. This CDR3 contains 13 residues. The V end lost 2 bases, the J end lost 3 bases, and 5 bases lay between the germline ends. In DNA form, the CDR3 reads TGTGCCAGCAGTTTACGGGACAATCAGCCCCAGCATTTT. Protein: CASSLRDNQPQHF.

The chain joins TRBV27 to TRBJ2-1, with 8 bases lining up with TRBD1. This CDR3 spans 14 amino acids. The V gene's germline CDR1 is MNHEY and CDR2 SMNVEV (reference sequence). The V segment lost 6 bases and the J segment 6 bases; nucleotides outside the gene matches: 7. The DNA for the CDR3 is TGTGCCAGCAGGCAGGGGGCGCGGGGCAATGAGCAGTTCTTC. Translation: CASRQGARGNEQFF.

The CDR3 DNA is TGTGCCACCAGCAGAGATCGCGGGGGAAATAATGAGCAGTTCTTC. Protein product: CATSRDRGGNNEQFF. The V and J genes are TRBV15 and TRBJ2-1; the match to TRBD2 covers 7 bases. The V gene's germline CDR1 is LNHNV and CDR2 YYDKDF (reference sequence). The V and J ends lost 0 bases and 7 bases, in that order; junction bases with no gene match: 6. This CDR3 is built from 15 residues.

The chain uses TRBV4-1 and TRBJ1-1; TRBD1 matches at 12 bases. The CDR3 extends over 15 amino acids. The germline V gene encodes CDR1 MGHRA and CDR2 YSYEKL. J lost 1 base, V lost 4 bases, and 1 base had no gene match. CDR3 protein: CASSRGQGANTEAFF. CDR3 bases: TGCGCCAGCAGCCGGGGACAGGGGGCGAACACTGAAGCTTTCTTT.

The chain has TRBV15 and TRBJ2-3, with no clear D. In germline, CDR1 is LNHNV, CDR2 YYDKDF (reference sequence). Trimming cost V 8 bases and J 4 bases, with 16 bases left between them. This CDR3 spans 14 amino acids. This CDR3 is CATSPNGRADTQYF. As DNA, the CDR3 is TGTGCCACCTCGCCGAACGGACGGGCAGATACGCAGTATTTT.

The chain uses TRBV19 and TRBJ2-3, with D possibly matching TRBD1 (5 bases). Between the trimmed V and J ends, which lost 6 bases and 2 bases, there was a span of 6 bases. The V gene's germline CDR1 is LNHDA and CDR2 SQIVND (reference sequence). This CDR3 contains 12 residues. CDR3 DNA sequence: TGTGCCAGTAGCAGGGACACAGATACGCAGTATTTT. It is translated as CASSRDTDTQYF.

The rearrangement links TRBV10-1 to TRBJ2-1, with D maybe TRBD1 (5 bases). Germline V gene sequence: CDR1 WNHNN, CDR2 SYGVQD (reference sequence). Trimming shortened V by 3 bases and J by 2 bases, and 11 bases separated the two germline ends. The CDR3 has 15 amino acids. The CDR3 protein is CASSEATAPYNEQFF. The CDR3 DNA reads as TGCGCCAGCAGTGAAGCGACAGCTCCCTACAATGAGCAGTTCTTC.

V usage is TRBV7-2 and J usage is TRBJ2-7; D may be TRBD1 or TRBD2 (5 bases each). The CDR3 loop spans 17 amino acids. Germline V gene sequence: CDR1 SGHTA, CDR2 FQGNSA. V shed 2 bases and J shed 1 base, with 18 bases lying between them. The CDR3 sequence is CASSLWATGPLSYEQYF. Here the CDR3 DNA reads TGTGCCAGCAGCTTATGGGCCACGGGACCCTTATCCTACGAGCAGTACTTC.

V usage is TRBV6-1 and J usage is TRBJ1-4; the match to TRBD1 covers 7 bases. Per the germline V gene, CDR1 is MNHNS and CDR2 is SASEGT. The V segment lost 2 bases and the J segment 14 bases; nucleotides outside the gene matches: 11. The length of the CDR3 is 14 residues. The CDR3 DNA follows: TGTGCCAGCAGTGAAAATGGAGGGGGCTTTCTCCTGTTTTTT. Protein: CASSENGGGFLLFF.

On this clone: The junction does not match germline at one end; this may be a read error. V is TRBV5-1 and J is TRBJ2-7; 7 nucleotides line up with TRBD1. The CDR3 is 12 residues long. The germline V gene has CDR1 SGHRS and CDR2 YFSETQ. Here the CDR3 DNA reads TGCGCCAGCAGCCCGAATACCGGGACAGTAAACTTC. It translates to CASSPNTGTVNF. Drawing the rest from reference TRBV5-1 and TRBJ2-7, the complete variable domain is KAGVTQTPRYLIKTRGQQVTLSCSPISGHRSVSWYQQTPGQGLQFLFEYFSETQRNKGNFPGRFSGRQFSNSRSEMNVSTLELGDSALYLCASSPNTGTVNFGPGTRLTVT.

This clone came up a few times. The rearrangement links TRBV7-2 to TRBJ1-5; D unclear. Looked up from germline, CDR1 is SGHTA and CDR2 is FQGNSA. V was shortened by 4 bases and J by 4 bases, with 20 bases between the two germline ends. The CDR3 loop spans 17 amino acids. CDR3 protein: CASSSRPGNRENQPQHF. The CDR3 coding sequence is TGTGCCAGCAGCTCCCGACCCGGGAATCGTGAGAATCAGCCCCAGCATTTT. The whole variable domain, filled in from reference TRBV7-2 and TRBJ1-5, reads GAGVSQSPSNKVTEKGKDVELRCDPISGHTALYWYRQSLGQGLEFLIYFQGNSAPDKSGLPSDRFSAERTGGSVSTLTIQRTQQEDSAVYLCASSSRPGNRENQPQHFGDGTRLSIL.

J is TRBJ1-1 and V is TRBV5-1; D call uncertain. The CDR3 spans 13 residues. Per the germline V gene, CDR1 is SGHRS and CDR2 is YFSETQ. The V and J ends lost 4 bases and 1 base respectively, with 8 bases between them. Here the CDR3 DNA reads TGCGCCAGCAGCCCTAGAGCGAACACTGAAGCTTTCTTT. Its protein product is CASSPRANTEAFF. Based on the CDR3 plus reference TRBV5-1 and TRBJ1-1, the full variable domain is KAGVTQTPRYLIKTRGQQVTLSCSPISGHRSVSWYQQTPGQGLQFLFEYFSETQRNKGNFPGRFSGRQFSNSRSEMNVSTLELGDSALYLCASSPRANTEAFFGQGTRLTVV.

This clone was seen only a few times. The chain employs TRBV19 and TRBJ1-5; maybe TRBD1 (5 bases). The germline V gene has CDR1 LNHDA and CDR2 SQIVND (reference sequence). With 2 bases removed from V and 0 bases from J, the gap between germline ends came to 14 bases. The CDR3 spans 17 residues. The CDR3 is CASSISGRGYSNQPQHF. The CDR3 region has the DNA TGTGCCAGTAGTATATCGGGACGAGGTTATAGCAATCAGCCCCAGCATTTT.

This clone was seen a single time. V usage is TRBV2 and J usage is TRBJ1-5; the D gene is possibly TRBD1 (5 bases). Germline CDR1 reads SNHLY; CDR2 reads FYNNEI. This CDR3 region has 14 residues. Trimming left V 2 bases short and J 4 bases short, with 9 bases between. The CDR3: CASSERAGNQPQHF. The CDR3, as DNA: TGTGCCAGCAGTGAACGGGCAGGGAATCAGCCCCAGCATTTT.

The chain has TRBV6-5 and TRBJ2-2, with unresolved D. The germline CDR1 and CDR2 sequences are MNHEY and SVGAGI. The CDR3 length is 15 residues. V was pared by 8 bases and J by 0 bases, with 13 bases between. CDR3 loop: CASPGHHTNTGELFF. The CDR3, as DNA: TGTGCCAGCCCTGGGCATCACACGAACACCGGGGAGCTGTTTTTT.

The chain couples TRBV6-6 to TRBJ2-1; D unresolved. V lost 6 bases, J lost 6 bases, and 18 bases lay in between. The germline V gene encodes CDR1 MNHNY and CDR2 SVGAGI (reference sequence). The CDR3 runs to 15 residues. The CDR3 nucleotides read TGTGCCAGCAGGTACCCCCCGTCCCTAGGCAATGAGCAGTTCTTC. Translated, it gives CASRYPPSLGNEQFF.

The chain joins TRBV6-5 to TRBJ2-7, with no clear D. The ends were cut back, 6 bases at V and 6 bases at J, with 15 bases in the middle. The CDR3 consists of 13 residues. Germline CDR1 reads MNHEY; CDR2 reads SVGAGI. Here the CDR3 reads CASRGPPLIEQYF. Here the CDR3 DNA reads TGTGCCAGCAGAGGACCACCGTTGATCGAGCAGTACTTC.